This TCR beta chain is from a study of regulatory T cells in long-lasting Graves disease. Whole-study results and caveats: Researchers reported studying only peripheral blood, not thyroid tissue. Persistent disease favored TRBV28, TRBJ1-2 and TRBJ2-5. Newly diagnosed Graves' patients had higher TCR diversity than persistent ones.

Stated time point: persistent/refractory GD, antithyroid drugs over 5 years with positive TRAb. RNA isolated from PBMCs was used to make the TCR library. To make TCR beta libraries, researchers used iRepertoire HTBI primers and Arm-PCR of CDR3 regions. TCRdb re-called the multiplex PCR reads through MiXCR, storing one row per CDR3 protein. The repertoire includes hundreds of thousands of distinct CDR3 sequences, roughly 23% of them detected once, and roughly 13% sits in the top ten. The sample holds a few counts of this clonotype. Its antigen is as yet unknown. A read error may produce the germline difference seen at one junction end. This CDR3 has 16 residues. The V gene's germline CDR1 is MNHNS and CDR2 SASEGT.

The source is a female donor with Graves disease. The sequencing here drew on peripheral blood mononuclear cells (PBMCs), taken when the disease was refractory, from a patient treated with antithyroid drugs. The gene calls are TRBV6-1 and TRBJ1-2; 7 bases line up with TRBD1. The CDR3 DNA reads TGTGTCAGCAGCAAAAGTCAGGACAGGAGATACTATGGCTACACCTTC. It encodes CVSSKSQDRRYYGYTF.